This TCR beta chain emerged from a study of shared clonotypes between healthy human individuals. At the level of the study: Aged between 18 and 49, the donors were a couple of women and a few men.

The length of the CDR3 is 13 residues. Trimming shortened V by 5 bases and J by 4 bases, and 12 bases separated the two germline ends. CDR1 and CDR2 (germline): GTSNPN, SVGIG (reference sequence). In regard to this clone: Its antigen is unknown.

The repertoire was sequenced with immunoSEQ multiplex PCR; TCRdb's copy has only in-frame clones and lacks some. The sample lists about 460,000 clones, around 77% occurring once. The study drew its donors from healthy HIV-negative adults without recent acute infections or vaccinations. Donors comprised only Caucasian adults living in Nashville, Tennessee. General study results and limits: An expected dependence of interdonor clonotype sharing on sequencing depth was noted.

This clonotype originated in a woman aged 35 to 49 in good health. Some clones in this sample may be carry-over from other donors' samples. The sample was PBMCs. The V call is TRBV30, the J call TRBJ1-5, with D hard to call. CDR3 DNA: TGTGCCTGGGGCGCCGGGCTTAATCAGCCCCAGCATTTT. Translated: CAWGAGLNQPQHF.